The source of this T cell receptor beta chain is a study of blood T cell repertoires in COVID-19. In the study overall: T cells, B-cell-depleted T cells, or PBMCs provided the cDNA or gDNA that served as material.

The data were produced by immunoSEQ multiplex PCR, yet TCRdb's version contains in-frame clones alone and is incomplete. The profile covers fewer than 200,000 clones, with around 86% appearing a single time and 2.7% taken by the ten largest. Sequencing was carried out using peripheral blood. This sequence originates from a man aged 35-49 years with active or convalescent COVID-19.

The CDR3 DNA sequence: TGTGCCAGCAGCCCGGCCGGGGGGGCGGTTCAGCCCCAGCATTTT. It encodes CASSPAGGAVQPQHF. The chain has TRBV28 and TRBJ1-5; D is perhaps TRBD1 (6 bases). Trimming removed 6 bases from V and 6 bases from J, with 18 bases in between. The CDR3 is 15 amino acids. The germline V gene encodes CDR1 MDHEN and CDR2 SYDVKM. Variable domain in full (rest from reference TRBV28 and TRBJ1-5): DVKVTQSSRYLVKRTGEKVFLECVQDMDHENMFWYRQDPGLGLRLIYFSYDVKMKEKGDIPEGYSVSREKKERFSLILESASTNQTSMYLCASSPAGGAVQPQHFGDGTRLSIL.